The next 8 T cell receptor beta chains were all read from a single sample in a study of T-cell memory formation after mild COVID-19 (dated by TCRdb to the early 2020s). Libraries were constructed by 5' RACE. Sequencing took place on an Illumina NovaSeq 6000. TCRdb passed the public sequencing reads through fastp at Q25 and MiXCR, retaining productive beta sequences. Every distinct CDR3 protein forms one entry, paired with its most common genes and DNA. The sample table contains hundreds of thousands of distinct CDR3 sequences; only one count was recorded for less than 20% of them. Roughly 20% of the sample is in the top ten clones. The specimen sequenced was PBMCs or a T cell subset sorted from them (not recorded which). These receptors all stem from a man between 18 and 29 years old who had mild COVID-19 (a few samples of this study predate the infection). The sample titles of this study are shuffled in the database, so cell type and time point are left out; the donor was told from shared clones.

This clonotype occurred a few times. The V and J genes are TRBV12-3 or TRBV12-4 and TRBJ1-1; D perhaps matches TRBD1 (5 bases). V lost 2 bases to trimming and J lost 7 bases, with 8 bases between them. The CDR3 is 12 amino acids. DNA of the CDR3: TGTGCCAGCAGTTTACAGGGTATTGAAGCTTTCTTT. Translation gives CASSLQGIEAFF.

There are a few counts of this clonotype. The rearrangement joins TRBV6-2 or TRBV6-3 to TRBJ2-7; D might be TRBD1 (5 bases). The CDR3 sequence is 16 residues long. Germline loops: CDR1 MNHEY, CDR2 SVGEGT. V was clipped by 2 bases and J by 6 bases, with 20 bases between them. The CDR3 loop reads CASSYGETAPPSEQYV. The CDR3 bases are TGTGCCAGCAGTTACGGTGAGACAGCCCCTCCCTCCGAGCAGTACGTC.

The V and J genes are TRBV7-2 and TRBJ1-6, with 9 bases fitting TRBD1. Germline V gives CDR1 SGHTA, CDR2 FQGNSA. V trimming: 4 bases; J trimming: 10 bases; junction bases outside the gene matches: 5. This CDR3 region has 14 residues. This CDR3 reads CASSWDREKSPLHF. The CDR3 DNA reads as TGTGCCAGCAGCTGGGACAGGGAAAAGTCACCCCTCCACTTT.

The V and J genes are TRBV7-2 and TRBJ2-3; 10 bases match TRBD2. CDR1 and CDR2 (germline): SGHTA, FQGNSA. This CDR3 comprises 18 residues. The trim removed 5 bases at V and 1 base at J, leaving 12 bases unmatched. In DNA, the CDR3 is TGTGCCAGCAGCCCTAGCGGGTATCTAGCGGGGGGCACAGATACGCAGTATTTT. Translation: CASSPSGYLAGGTDTQYF.

The genes are TRBV19 and TRBJ1-5, with D tentatively TRBD1 (6 bases). The V and J ends lost 5 bases and 4 bases respectively, with 18 bases between them. Germline V gives CDR1 LNHDA, CDR2 SQIVND (reference sequence). CDR3 length: 16 amino acids. CDR3 residues: CASSRGGGRLNQPQHF. The CDR3 nucleotides are TGTGCCAGTAGTCGAGGTGGGGGCCGACTTAATCAGCCCCAGCATTTT.

This clonotype was seen once. The rearrangement uses TRBV4-3 and TRBJ2-1; TRBD2 matches at 11 bases. Germline CDR1 LGHNA, CDR2 YSLEER. The CDR3 spans 16 residues. The junction had 4 bases not matched to a gene; V was cut back by 0 bases and J by 6 bases. This chain's CDR3 is CASSQERLAGSNEQFF. In nucleotides, the CDR3 is TGCGCCAGCAGCCAAGAGAGACTAGCGGGAAGCAATGAGCAGTTCTTC.

This clonotype was observed a handful of times. The genes are TRBV5-1 and TRBJ1-3, with D possibly TRBD1 on 5 matching bases. The CDR3 is 16 residues long. V was trimmed by 0 bases and J by 0 bases, leaving 10 bases between them. CDR1 is SGHRS, CDR2 YFSETQ, per germline. CDR3 DNA: TGCGCCAGCAGCTTGGGATGGGGCAGCTCTGGAAACACCATATATTTT. Translation: CASSLGWGSSGNTIYF.

The chain links TRBV25-1 to TRBJ1-4; 7 nucleotides agree with TRBD1. V dropped 5 bases and J dropped 7; count of bases not matched to a gene: 10. The CDR3 is made up of 15 amino acids. From germline, CDR1 is MGHDK and CDR2 SYGVNS. The DNA for the CDR3 is TGTGCCAGCAGTCCGCCGGGACAGCGGGGTGAAAAACTGTTTTTT. Its protein is CASSPPGQRGEKLFF.